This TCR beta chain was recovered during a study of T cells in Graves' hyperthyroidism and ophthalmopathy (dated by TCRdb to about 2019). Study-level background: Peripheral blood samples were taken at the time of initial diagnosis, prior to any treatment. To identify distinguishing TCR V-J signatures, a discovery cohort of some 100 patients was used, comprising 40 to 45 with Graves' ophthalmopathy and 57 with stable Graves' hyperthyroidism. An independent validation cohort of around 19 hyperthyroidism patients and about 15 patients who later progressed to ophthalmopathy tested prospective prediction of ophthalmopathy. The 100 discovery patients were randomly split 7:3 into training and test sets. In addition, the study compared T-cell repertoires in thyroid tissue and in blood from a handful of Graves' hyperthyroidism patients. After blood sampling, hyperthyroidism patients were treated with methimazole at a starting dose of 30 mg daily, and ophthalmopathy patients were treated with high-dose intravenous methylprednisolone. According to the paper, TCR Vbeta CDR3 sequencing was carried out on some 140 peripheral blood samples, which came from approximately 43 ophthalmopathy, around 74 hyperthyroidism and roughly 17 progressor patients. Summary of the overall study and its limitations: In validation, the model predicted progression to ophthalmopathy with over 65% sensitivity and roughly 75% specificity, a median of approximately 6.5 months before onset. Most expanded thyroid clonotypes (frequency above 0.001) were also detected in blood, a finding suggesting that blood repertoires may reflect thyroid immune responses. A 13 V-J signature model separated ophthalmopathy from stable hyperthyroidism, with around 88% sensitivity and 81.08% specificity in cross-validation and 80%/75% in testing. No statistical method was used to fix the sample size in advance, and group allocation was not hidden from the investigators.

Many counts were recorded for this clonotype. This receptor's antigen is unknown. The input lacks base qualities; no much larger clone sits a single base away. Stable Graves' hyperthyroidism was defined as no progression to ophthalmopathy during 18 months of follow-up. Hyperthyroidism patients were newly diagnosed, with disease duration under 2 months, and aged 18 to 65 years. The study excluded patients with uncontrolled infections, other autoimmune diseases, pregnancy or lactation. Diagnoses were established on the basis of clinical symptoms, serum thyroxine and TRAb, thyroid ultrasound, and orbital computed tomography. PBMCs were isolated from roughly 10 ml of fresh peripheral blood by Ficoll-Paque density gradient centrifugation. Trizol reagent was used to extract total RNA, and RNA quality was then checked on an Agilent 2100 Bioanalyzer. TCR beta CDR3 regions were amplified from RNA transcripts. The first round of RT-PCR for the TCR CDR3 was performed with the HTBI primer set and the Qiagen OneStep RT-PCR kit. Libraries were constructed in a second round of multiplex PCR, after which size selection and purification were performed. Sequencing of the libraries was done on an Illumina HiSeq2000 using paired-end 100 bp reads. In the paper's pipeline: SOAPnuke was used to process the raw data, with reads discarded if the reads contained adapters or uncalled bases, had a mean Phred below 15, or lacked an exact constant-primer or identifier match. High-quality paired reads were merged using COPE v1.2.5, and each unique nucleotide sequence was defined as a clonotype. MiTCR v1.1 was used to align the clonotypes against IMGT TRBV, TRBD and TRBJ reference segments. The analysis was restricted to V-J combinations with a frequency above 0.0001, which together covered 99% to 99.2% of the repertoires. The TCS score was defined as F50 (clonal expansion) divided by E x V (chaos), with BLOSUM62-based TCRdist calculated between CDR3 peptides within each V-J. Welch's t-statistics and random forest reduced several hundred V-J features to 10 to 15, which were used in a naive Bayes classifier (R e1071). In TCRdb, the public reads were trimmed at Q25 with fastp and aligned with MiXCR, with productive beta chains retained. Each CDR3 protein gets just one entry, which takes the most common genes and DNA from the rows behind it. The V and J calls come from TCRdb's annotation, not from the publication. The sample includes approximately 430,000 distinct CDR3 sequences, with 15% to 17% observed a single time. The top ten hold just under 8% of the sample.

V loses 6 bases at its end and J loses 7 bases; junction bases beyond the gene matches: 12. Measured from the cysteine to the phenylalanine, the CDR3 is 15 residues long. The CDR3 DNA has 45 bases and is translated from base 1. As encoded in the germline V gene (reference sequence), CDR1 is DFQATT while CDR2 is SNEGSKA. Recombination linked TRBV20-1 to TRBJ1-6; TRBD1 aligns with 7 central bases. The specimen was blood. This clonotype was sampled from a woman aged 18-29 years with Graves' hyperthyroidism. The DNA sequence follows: TGCAGTGCCACGCCTCCGGACAGGTGGAATTCACCCCTCCACTTT. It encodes CSATPPDRWNSPLHF.